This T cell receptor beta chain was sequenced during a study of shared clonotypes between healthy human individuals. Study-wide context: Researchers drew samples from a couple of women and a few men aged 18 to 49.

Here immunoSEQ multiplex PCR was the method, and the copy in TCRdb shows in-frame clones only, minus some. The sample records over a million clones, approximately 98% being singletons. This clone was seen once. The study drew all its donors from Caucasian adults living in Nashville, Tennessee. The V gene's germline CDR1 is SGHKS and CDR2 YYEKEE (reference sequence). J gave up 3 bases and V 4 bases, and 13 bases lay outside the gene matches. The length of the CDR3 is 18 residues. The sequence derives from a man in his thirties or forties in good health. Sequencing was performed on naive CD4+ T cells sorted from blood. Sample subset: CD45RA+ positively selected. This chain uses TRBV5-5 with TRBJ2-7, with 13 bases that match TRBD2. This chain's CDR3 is CASSPVTGLAGNLYEQYF. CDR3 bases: TGTGCCAGCAGCCCCGTAACGGGACTAGCGGGAAACCTCTACGAGCAGTACTTC. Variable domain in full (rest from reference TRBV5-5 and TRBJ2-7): DAGVTQSPTHLIKTRGQQVTLRCSPISGHKSVSWYQQVLGQGPQFIFQYYEKEERGRGNFPDRFSARQFPNYSSELNVNALLLGDSALYLCASSPVTGLAGNLYEQYFGPGTRLTVT.